The sequence of this TCR beta chain was determined in a study of OX40 agonist ivuxolimab in advanced cancers. With respect to the entire study: Ivuxolimab, which targeted the costimulatory receptor OX40 (CD134), was an agonistic, fully human IgG2 monoclonal antibody. Intravenous ivuxolimab was administered to patients every 2 weeks at six dose levels: 0.01, 0.1, 0.3, 1.5, 3 and 10 mg/kg. Among the 50 to 55 dose-escalation patients, some 20 had hepatocellular carcinoma, about 15 melanoma, 9 renal cell carcinoma and 9 head and neck cancer. A male proportion of 82.7% and a mean age of 60 years, ranging from roughly 20 to 80, were recorded for the dose-escalation cohort. Prior anti-PD-1, anti-PD-L1 or anti-CTLA-4 therapy was permitted, and about two fifths of dose-escalation patients had received checkpoint inhibitors. Partial responses were achieved by three dose-escalation patients, of whom one had hepatocellular carcinoma and two had cutaneous melanoma. The point of sequencing TCRbeta in the periphery was to test whether ivuxolimab changed TCR sequence diversity and drove clonal T-cell expansion. The paper reports the monotherapy dose-escalation portion (N ≈ 52 patients) of the phase I ivuxolimab trial.

The trial excluded patients who had a history of autoimmune disease or who were on systemic immunosuppression. In every dose cohort, peripheral blood was drawn for TCR sequencing at baseline, cycle 4 day 1, and cycle 7 day 1. The samples were drawn from a first-in-human, open-label, multicenter phase I dose-escalation trial of ivuxolimab. Adults with locally advanced or metastatic melanoma, renal cell, hepatocellular, or head and neck squamous cell carcinoma were enrolled in the trial. Before TCR sequencing, CD4+ T cells and CD8+ T cells were sorted from peripheral blood as separate populations. Points on this clone: What this receptor recognizes is not known. Within one base of it there is no much larger clone, and no base qualities were kept.

For sequencing of the TCRbeta CDR3 region, genomic DNA was extracted from the sorted cells. The immunoSEQ Assay was used to sequence the TCRbeta CDR3 regions. The table comes from immuneACCESS by way of TCRdb, which keeps in-frame sequences with V and J called. Part of the clones is missing from these tables; in studies checked, under half for an unresolved V gene and the rest for unknown reasons. Recorded for this sample are around 52,000 clones; approximately 83% of them occurred a single time. Together, the top ten hold approximately 3% of the sample. Results and caveats for the whole study, not just this receptor: Clonal expansion of both CD4+ and CD8+ blood T cells was observed from baseline to week 6 at doses 0.1 to 3.0 mg/kg. Which antigens the clonally expanded peripheral T cells were specific for was not determined. After ivuxolimab, CD8+ T cells had more expanded clones than CD4+ T cells on average. Low levels of normalized T-cell clonal expansion were also seen in some nonresponding patients. In partial responders in the 0.1-3.0 mg/kg groups, normalized peripheral clonal expansion was found to be among the lowest, especially among CD8+ T cells.

The CDR3, from cysteine to phenylalanine, totals 16 residues. The CDR3 DNA has 48 bases and is translated from base 1. The junction shows trimming of 1 base on V and 0 bases on J, plus 11 bases between the germline ends. CDR1 and CDR2, per the germline V gene (reference sequence), are LNHDA and SQIVND. This receptor was obtained from an adult with an advanced solid tumor such as melanoma, head and neck, liver or kidney cancer. The input for sequencing was CD4+ or CD8+ T cells sorted from blood, taken in a trial of the OX40 agonist ivuxolimab. Recombination connected TRBV19 to TRBJ2-3, with a weak D call of TRBD2 (5 bases match). The CDR3 sequence is CASSIGGVGSTDTQYF. The DNA sequence reads TGTGCCAGTAGTATAGGGGGAGTGGGGAGCACAGATACGCAGTATTTT. When the CDR3 is completed using the reference TRBV19 and TRBJ2-3 genes on either side, the full variable domain is DGGITQSPKYLFRKEGQNVTLSCEQNLNHDAMYWYRQDPGQGLRLIYYSQIVNDFQKGDIAEGYSVSREKKESFPLTVTSAQKNPTAFYLCASSIGGVGSTDTQYFGPGTRLTVL.